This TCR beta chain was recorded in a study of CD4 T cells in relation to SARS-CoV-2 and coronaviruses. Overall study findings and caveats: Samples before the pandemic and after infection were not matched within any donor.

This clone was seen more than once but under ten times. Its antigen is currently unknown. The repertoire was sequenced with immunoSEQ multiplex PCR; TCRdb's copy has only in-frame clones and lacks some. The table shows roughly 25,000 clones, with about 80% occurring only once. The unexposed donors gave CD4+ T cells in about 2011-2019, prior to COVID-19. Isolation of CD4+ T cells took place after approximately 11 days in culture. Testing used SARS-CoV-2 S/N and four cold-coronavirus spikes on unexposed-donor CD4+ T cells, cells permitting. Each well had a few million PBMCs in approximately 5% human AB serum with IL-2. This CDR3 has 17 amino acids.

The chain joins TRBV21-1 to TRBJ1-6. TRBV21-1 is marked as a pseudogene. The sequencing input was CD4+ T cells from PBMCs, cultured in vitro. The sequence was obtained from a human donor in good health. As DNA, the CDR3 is TGTGCCAGCAACCTGAGGGGTTGGGGGGTCTATAATTCACCCCTCCACTTT. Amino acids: CASNLRGWGVYNSPLHF.